The 17 T cell receptor beta chains presented below share a single source sample, sequenced in a study of shared clonotypes between healthy human individuals (dated by TCRdb to 2018 to 2021). Library preparation used the immunoSEQ multiplex PCR assay. TCRdb provides this immuneACCESS table in a form limited to in-frame rearrangements. Some clones are lacking; in checked studies, under half of them reflect an unresolved V gene, and why the rest are absent is not known. The sample table holds approximately 940,000 clones, of which more than 75% were seen once. About 1.5% of the sample rests with the top ten. The specimen sequenced was memory CD4+ T cells sorted from blood. The cell subset or site label, read with the paper, signifies: CD45RA-negative fraction. The receptors originated from a man between 18 and 35 years old in good health.

The chain joins TRBV9 to TRBJ2-2; tentatively, D is TRBD2 (6 bases). There are 13 residues in the CDR3. Trimming took off 4 bases at V and 7 bases at J, with 11 bases between the two ends. The germline V gene has CDR1 SGDLS and CDR2 YYNGEE. CDR3 residues: CASSLEGGGELFF. For the CDR3, the DNA is TGTGCCAGCAGCCTGGAGGGTGGCGGGGAGCTGTTTTTT.

The rearrangement links TRBV28 to TRBJ1-6, with D tentatively TRBD1 (5 bases). This CDR3 has 16 amino acids. Trimming pared 5 bases from V and 3 bases from J, leaving 14 bases between. The germline CDR1 and CDR2 sequences are MDHEN and SYDVKM. The CDR3 sequence: CASSRAQVNYNSPLHF. The DNA of the CDR3 is TGTGCCAGCAGTCGAGCACAGGTCAACTATAATTCACCCCTCCACTTT.

V usage is TRBV2 and J usage is TRBJ1-2; 7 positions match TRBD1. From germline, CDR1 is SNHLY and CDR2 FYNNEI. The J segment lost 9 bases and the V segment lost 4 bases, leaving 11 bases of the junction unmatched. This CDR3 is built from 14 residues. The CDR3: CASSARQGSLSYTF. The CDR3 DNA follows: TGTGCCAGCAGTGCCCGACAGGGTTCATTAAGCTACACCTTC. Full variable domain (rest looked up from reference TRBV2 and TRBJ1-2): EPEVTQTPSHQVTQMGQEVILRCVPISNHLYFYWYRQILGQKVEFLVSFYNNEISEKSEIFDDQFSVERPDGSNFTLKIRSTKLEDSAMYFCASSARQGSLSYTFGSGTRLTVV.

This clone was detected once. The chain links TRBV5-5 to TRBJ2-2; D uncertain. Deletions cut 4 bases from V and 4 bases from J, with 5 bases between. CDR3 length equals 12 residues. Germline V gene lookup returns CDR1 SGHKS and CDR2 YYEKEE (reference sequence). Written as DNA, the CDR3 is TGTGCCAGCAGCATGAGCACCGGGGAGCTGTTTTTT. Its translation: CASSMSTGELFF.

About this clone itself: A single base separates this from a much larger clone, so it may be a read error. The chain employs TRBV28 and TRBJ2-6; no reliable D call. V lost 5 bases and J lost 0, with 5 bases in between. The germline CDR1 and CDR2 sequences are MDHEN and SYDVKM. The CDR3 has 14 amino acids. In nucleotides, the CDR3 is TGTGCCAGCAGTCGAACCTCTGGGGCCAACGTCCTGACTTTC. As protein: CASSRTSGANVLTF. The variable domain in full, with the rest retrieved from reference TRBV28 and TRBJ2-6, is DVKVTQSSRYLVKRTGEKVFLECVQDMDHENMFWYRQDPGLGLRLIYFSYDVKMKEKGDIPEGYSVSREKKERFSLILESASTNQTSMYLCASSRTSGANVLTFGAGSRLTVL.

The chain employs TRBV5-6 and TRBJ1-6; 7 nucleotides match TRBD1. Germline V CDR1 and CDR2: SGHDT, YYEEEE. This CDR3 has 18 amino acids. The J segment lost 5 bases and the V segment lost 1 base, leaving 12 bases of the junction unmatched. The CDR3 DNA is TGTGCCAGCAGCTTGCCGGTCCCGACAGGGAATAATAATTCACCCCTCCACTTT. Residues: CASSLPVPTGNNNSPLHF.

V and J are TRBV30 and TRBJ2-7; weak D call: TRBD2 (6 bases). The CDR3 consists of 13 residues. Germline lookup yields CDR1 GTSNPN and CDR2 SVGIG (reference sequence). V shed 5 bases and J shed 5 bases, with 16 bases lying between them. The CDR3 DNA is TGTGCCTGGGAATCTGGGGGGTCCCACGAGCAGTACTTC. Amino acids: CAWESGGSHEQYF.

This clone was seen only a few times. The rearrangement joins TRBV6-6 to TRBJ1-2; 8 bases are shared with TRBD1. From germline, CDR1 is MNHNY and CDR2 SVGAGI (reference sequence). The CDR3 runs 13 residues. V shed 5 bases and J 8 bases; nucleotides not matched to a gene: 7. Here the CDR3 DNA reads TGTGCCAGCAGTCAAGGACAGGGCGGGGGCTACACCTTC. Its protein product is CASSQGQGGGYTF.

The CDR3 nucleotides read TGTGCCAGCAGTCCGGGACAATGGGTCGAGACCCAGTACTTC. Translating it yields CASSPGQWVETQYF. The V gene is TRBV6-1, the J gene TRBJ2-5, with D perhaps TRBD1 (6 bases). V lost 5 bases and J lost 5, with 15 bases in between. The CDR3 extends over 14 amino acids. Looked up from germline, CDR1 is MNHNS and CDR2 is SASEGT.

V gene TRBV6-1 combines with J gene TRBJ2-1; D might be TRBD2 (5 bases). The CDR3 loop spans 18 amino acids. Trimming removed 1 base at V and 5 bases at J, with 21 bases between. The V gene's germline CDR1 is MNHNS and CDR2 SASEGT. The CDR3 sequence is CASSEGSASSKLDNEQFF. In DNA, the CDR3 is TGTGCCAGCAGTGAAGGCTCCGCTAGCAGCAAACTTGACAATGAGCAGTTCTTC.

The V gene is TRBV18, the J gene TRBJ2-5, with 13 nucleotides matching TRBD2. Trimming cost V 3 bases and J 5 bases; bases outside gene matches: 6. Germline loops: CDR1 KGHSH, CDR2 LQKENI. The CDR3 loop spans 16 amino acids. CDR3 protein: CASSPQTSGGSETQYF. In DNA form, the CDR3 reads TGTGCCAGCTCACCGCAGACTAGCGGGGGGTCGGAGACCCAGTACTTC.

The rearrangement joins TRBV28 to TRBJ1-2; the D gene is possibly TRBD1 (6 bases). The CDR3 has 13 residues. Germline-derived CDR1 and CDR2 are MDHEN and SYDVKM. V was clipped by 4 bases and J by 8 bases, with 14 bases between them. The CDR3 loop reads CASSSGRGYGYTF. CDR3 nucleotide sequence: TGTGCCAGCAGTTCGGGCAGGGGTTACGGCTACACCTTC.

The chain employs TRBV5-6 and TRBJ1-2; possibly TRBD1 for D (6 bases). Per germline, CDR1 SGHDT and CDR2 YYEEEE. Trimming shortened V by 0 bases and J by 8 bases, and 20 bases separated the two germline ends. The length of the CDR3 is 16 residues. CDR3 nucleotides: TGTGCCAGCAGCTTGGAGGCCGCAGGGGTAAGGTGGGGCTACACCTTC. Translation gives CASSLEAAGVRWGYTF.

The table lists this clone with a few counts. CDR3 coding DNA: TGTGCCAGCAGCGCCGGGACAGGGGACTCACCCCTCCACTTT. It yields the protein CASSAGTGDSPLHF. The genes are TRBV2 and TRBJ1-6; the match to TRBD1 covers 10 bases. Germline V gene lookup returns CDR1 SNHLY and CDR2 FYNNEI. CDR3 length: 14 residues. V gave up 6 bases and J gave up 10 bases; unmatched junction bases: 6.

To note about this clone: The sample has other DNA sequences that encode this CDR3 too. The gene calls are TRBV7-3 and TRBJ2-1, with 7 positions matching TRBD2. Trimming at V came to 3 bases and at J to 7 bases, leaving 6 bases not matched to a gene. The CDR3 has 14 residues. Per germline, CDR1 SGHTA and CDR2 FQGTGA. The CDR3 coding sequence is TGTGCCAGCAGCTTGTCGCTAGCGGTAAATGAGCAGTTCTTC. Its protein is CASSLSLAVNEQFF.

In its sample, this clone was seen a few times. The CDR3 sequence is CASSLDLQGAAGYTF. For the CDR3, the DNA is TGTGCCAGCAGCTTAGATTTACAGGGGGCGGCCGGCTACACCTTC. J is TRBJ1-2 and V is TRBV7-2, with 9 bases aligning to TRBD1. The ends lost 1 base at V and 8 bases at J; junction bases unmatched: 8. Germline V gives CDR1 SGHTA, CDR2 FQGNSA. The CDR3 covers 15 residues.

Notes on this clone: The same CDR3 arises from other DNA sequences in this sample as well. The chain links TRBV2 to TRBJ1-1; D gene unclear. The CDR3 is 13 residues long. V was cut by 4 bases and J by 2 bases, with 8 bases left in between. Germline V gives CDR1 SNHLY, CDR2 FYNNEI. The DNA for the CDR3 is TGTGCCAGCAGTGTTTTGGAAAACACTGAAGCTTTCTTT. It specifies CASSVLENTEAFF.